This T cell receptor (beta chain) was documented in a study of cytomegalovirus exposure and HLA in healthy donors. Study-wide points: An analysis that was carried out later associated some 17,000 TCR beta sequences with HLA alleles at 0.05 false discovery rate.

This clone was detected only once. The target antigen is unknown. It was with 60 Vbeta and 13 Jbeta primers that the PCR ran. Assay used: immunoSEQ multiplex PCR; TCRdb lists only in-frame clones, some missing. The table has almost 95,000 clones, roughly three fifths seen once. V dropped 5 bases and J dropped 5 bases, with 10 bases sitting between them. This CDR3 is built from 12 residues. Germline V gene lookup returns CDR1 SGHRS and CDR2 YFSETQ. The sequencing input was PBMCs. The source is a young man in good health and CMV-seronegative. The V gene is TRBV5-1, the J gene TRBJ2-5; D call uncertain. The CDR3 bases are TGCGCCAGCAGTGGAGATCGGGAGACCCAGTACTTC. As protein: CASSGDRETQYF.